These 19 T cell receptor beta chains came from one sample sequenced in a study of shared clonotypes between healthy human individuals. CD8 cells regarded as naive lacked CD45RO, were positively chosen for CCR7, and omitted terminally differentiated effector memory CD45RA+ cells. Clones were sequenced by immunoSEQ multiplex PCR, and TCRdb holds only the in-frame ones, with some missing. The table records about 2.1 million clones, 90% to 95% of them present only once. Sequencing was carried out using naive CD8+ T cells from PBMCs. The receptors derive from a man younger than 35 in good health. Some clones in this sample may be carry-over from other donors' samples.

The J gene is TRBJ2-1, the V gene TRBV27; 8 nucleotides line up with TRBD1. With V trimmed by 6 bases and J by 6 bases, 7 bases remained unmatched. This CDR3 is 14 amino acids long. CDR1 MNHEY and CDR2 SMNVEV come from the germline V gene (reference sequence). In nucleotides, the CDR3 is TGTGCCAGCAGGGTCAGGGGGCGCTTCAATGAGCAGTTCTTC. Residues: CASRVRGRFNEQFF.

The CDR3 region has the DNA TGTGCCAGCATGGTACTAGCGGGAGAGACCCAGTACTTC. Encoded protein: CASMVLAGETQYF. This chain uses TRBV27 with TRBJ2-5; TRBD2 agrees at 9 bases. There are 13 residues in the CDR3. Germline CDR1 and CDR2: MNHEY and SMNVEV (reference sequence). V was pared by 7 bases and J by 4 bases, with 4 bases of the junction left unmatched.

V and J are TRBV30 and TRBJ1-2, with D uncertain. This CDR3 is 14 amino acids long. Germline CDR1 is GTSNPN and CDR2 is SVGIG (reference sequence). Trimming cost V 3 bases and J 4 bases, with 15 bases left between them. The CDR3 DNA follows: TGTGCCTGGAGCCTCCCACCGTCAGCCTATGGCTACACCTTC. This sequence encodes CAWSLPPSAYGYTF.

This chain uses TRBV4-1 with TRBJ2-1, with D unresolved. The germline V gene has CDR1 MGHRA and CDR2 YSYEKL. Trimming stripped 5 bases from V and 4 bases from J, with 12 bases between. The CDR3 sequence is 14 residues long. The CDR3 spells CASSALLDYNEQFF. DNA for the CDR3: TGCGCCAGCAGCGCCTTACTGGATTACAATGAGCAGTTCTTC.

In its sample, this clone was seen once. The chain combines TRBV28 with TRBJ1-5; D is perhaps TRBD1 (5 bases). Germline V gene data show CDR1 as MDHEN and CDR2 as SYDVKM. Trimming left V 5 bases short and J 3 bases short, with 14 bases between. The CDR3 loop spans 15 amino acids. This CDR3 reads CASSVPTANNQPQHF. The CDR3 DNA follows: TGTGCCAGCAGTGTACCGACAGCAAACAATCAGCCCCAGCATTTT.

The chain joins TRBV28 to TRBJ2-1, with unresolved D. The V gene lost 5 bases and the J gene lost 3 bases, with 5 bases spanning the gap. This CDR3 has 12 amino acids. Germline CDR1 reads MDHEN; CDR2 reads SYDVKM. The CDR3 coding sequence is TGTGCCAGCAGTGGGATCTACAATGAGCAGTTCTTC. As protein: CASSGIYNEQFF.

In regard to this clone: Other DNA sequences in the sample encode the same CDR3. The chain combines TRBV27 with TRBJ2-7, with D uncertain. CDR3 length equals 13 residues. The V gene's germline CDR1 is MNHEY and CDR2 SMNVEV (reference sequence). Trimming took 3 bases from V and 2 from J, leaving 8 bases between them. The CDR3 loop is CASSFGLTYEQYF. For the CDR3, the DNA is TGTGCCAGCAGTTTCGGGCTCACCTACGAGCAGTACTTC.

The CDR3 loop is CASSQGGTGVLDTQYF. As DNA, the CDR3 is TGTGCCAGCAGTCAGGGGGGGACAGGGGTCCTAGATACGCAGTATTTT. The rearrangement links TRBV7-8 to TRBJ2-3; TRBD1 matches at 10 bases. From germline, CDR1 is SGHVS and CDR2 FQNEAQ. This CDR3 has 16 residues. The trim removed 6 bases at V and 5 bases at J, leaving 11 bases unmatched.

The chain is built from TRBV5-1 and TRBJ1-3; no definite D call. The CDR3 has 16 residues. CDR1 and CDR2 from the germline V gene are SGHRS and YFSETQ. V was cut by 1 base and J by 0 bases, with 11 bases left in between. CDR3 nucleotide sequence: TGCGCCAGCAGCTTGCAGCCGGAGGGCTCTGGAAACACCATATATTTT. Translated, it gives CASSLQPEGSGNTIYF.

V is TRBV29-1 and J is TRBJ2-7; 9 nucleotides match TRBD2. Trimming cost V 6 bases and J 5 bases; bases outside gene matches: 2. CDR3 size: 11 residues. Looked up from germline, CDR1 is SQVTM and CDR2 is ANQGSEA. DNA of the CDR3: TGCAGCGTATCTAGCGGGAACGAGCAGTACTTC. Translating gives CSVSSGNEQYF.

Details on this clone: At one end the junction does not follow the germline gene, possibly because of a read error. The V gene is TRBV11-2, the J gene TRBJ1-4, with 9 bases identical to TRBD1. CDR1 is SGHAT, CDR2 FQNNGV, per germline. The CDR3 covers 20 residues. In DNA, the CDR3 is TGTGCCAGCAGCGTAGACCCTCGGACAGGGGTTGAGATAGCTAATGAAAAACTGTTTTTT. It translates to CASSVDPRTGVEIANEKLFF.

Remarks on this clone: Other DNA sequences of this sample code for an identical CDR3. The chain employs TRBV28 and TRBJ1-4, with D tentatively TRBD1 (5 bases). V was pared by 5 bases and J by 10 bases, with 8 bases between. The CDR3 sequence is 11 residues long. Germline V gives CDR1 MDHEN, CDR2 SYDVKM. CDR3 sequence: CASSPGGKLFF. The CDR3 DNA follows: TGTGCCAGCAGTCCTGGGGGAAAACTGTTTTTT.

V and J are TRBV27 and TRBJ2-7, with 8 bases that match TRBD2. Trimming cost V 7 bases and J 3 bases; bases outside gene matches: 11. The CDR3 is 15 amino acids. Germline CDR1 is MNHEY and CDR2 is SMNVEV (reference sequence). CDR3 nucleotide sequence: TGTGCCAGCAAAGTATCGAGCGGGAGTCTCTACGAGCAGTACTTC. Protein sequence: CASKVSSGSLYEQYF.

V is TRBV5-6 and J is TRBJ2-3, with D uncertain. There are 15 residues in the CDR3. Germline V CDR1 and CDR2: SGHDT, YYEEEE. The V and J ends lost 0 bases and 2 bases respectively, with 10 bases between them. For the CDR3, the DNA is TGTGCCAGCAGCTTGGCGCCCGGAGCCACAGATACGCAGTATTTT. Encoded protein: CASSLAPGATDTQYF.

This rearrangement joins TRBV6-6 to TRBJ1-4, with 10 bases fitting TRBD1. V dropped 2 bases and J dropped 0; count of bases not matched to a gene: 0. From germline, CDR1 is MNHNY and CDR2 SVGAGI (reference sequence). CDR3 size: 16 residues. This CDR3 reads CASSYGQGATNEKLFF. CDR3 coding DNA: TGTGCCAGCAGTTACGGACAGGGGGCAACTAATGAAAAACTGTTTTTT.

The chain is built from TRBV29-1 and TRBJ2-1; D is unclear. From germline, CDR1 is SQVTM and CDR2 ANQGSEA. The CDR3 is 14 amino acids. V dropped 5 bases and J dropped 0 bases, with 11 bases sitting between them. CDR3 sequence reads: CSVPDTSSYNEQFF. The CDR3 DNA reads TGCAGCGTTCCTGACACGAGCTCCTACAATGAGCAGTTCTTC.

The chain uses TRBV27 and TRBJ1-2; D is possibly TRBD1 (6 bases). Trimming removed 6 bases from V and 0 bases from J, with 17 bases in between. The CDR3 length is 16 residues. The germline CDR1 and CDR2 sequences are MNHEY and SMNVEV (reference sequence). Here the CDR3 reads CASRSEDSRTNYGYTF. CDR3 in DNA: TGTGCCAGCAGGTCTGAGGACAGTCGAACTAACTATGGCTACACCTTC.

The chain employs TRBV6-5 and TRBJ2-1; D unclear. Germline lookup yields CDR1 MNHEY and CDR2 SVGAGI. The CDR3 consists of 14 residues. V was cut by 0 bases and J by 6 bases, with 9 bases left in between. CDR3 residues: CASSYSWVANEQFF. DNA for the CDR3: TGTGCCAGCAGTTACTCTTGGGTGGCCAATGAGCAGTTCTTC.

J is TRBJ1-2 and V is TRBV9; 12 bases match TRBD1. The CDR3 consists of 14 residues. Germline assignment: CDR1 SGDLS and CDR2 YYNGEE. Trimming cost V 3 bases and J 7 bases; bases outside gene matches: 4. CDR3: CASSGGTGGFGYTF. The CDR3 nucleotides are TGTGCCAGCAGCGGCGGGACAGGGGGCTTTGGCTACACCTTC.